This T cell receptor beta chain was sequenced during a study of T cells after yellow fever vaccination. Study results and limitations: Reappearance after the booster was observed for most primary-vaccination clones (roughly 97% CD4, just over 85% CD8).

CDR3 length: 17 amino acids. V was cut by 1 base and J by 2 bases, with 17 bases left in between. Germline CDR1 reads ENHRY; CDR2 reads SYGVKD. This clonotype has more than one count but fewer than ten. Its target is unknown. Universal primer sites and UMIs were introduced during 5'RACE template-switching synthesis of TCR cDNA. From the 5' RACE reads, TCRdb called clonotypes with MiXCR, one entry per CDR3 protein. The sample holds 450,000 to 650,000 distinct CDR3 sequences, around a fifth seen once. The chain has TRBV10-3 and TRBJ1-2; D unclear. This specimen was PBMCs, taken approximately 22 days after the first yellow fever vaccination. The origin of this receptor is a man younger than 35 who received the YFV17D yellow fever vaccine. The CDR3 coding sequence is TGTGCCATCAGTGAGTTTGTACAGCCCCCGGCGAACTATGGCTACACCTTC. This encodes CAISEFVQPPANYGYTF.